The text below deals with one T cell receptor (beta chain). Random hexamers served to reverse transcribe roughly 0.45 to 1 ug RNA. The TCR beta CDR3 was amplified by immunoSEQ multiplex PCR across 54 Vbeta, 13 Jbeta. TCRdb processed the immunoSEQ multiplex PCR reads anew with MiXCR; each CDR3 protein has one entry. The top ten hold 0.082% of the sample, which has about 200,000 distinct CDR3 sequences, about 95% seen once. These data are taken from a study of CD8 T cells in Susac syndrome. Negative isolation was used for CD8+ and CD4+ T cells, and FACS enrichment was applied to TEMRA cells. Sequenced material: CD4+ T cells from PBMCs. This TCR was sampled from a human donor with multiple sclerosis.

CDR3 sequence (DNA): TGCAGTGCCGTAAGGATAATTCGAAAAGGAGATACGCAGTATTTT. Its translation is CSAVRIIRKGDTQYF. The rearrangement links TRBV20-1 to TRBJ2-3; D gene ambiguous. The CDR3 runs to 15 residues. Germline V CDR1 and CDR2: DFQATT, SNEGSKA (reference sequence). V lost 6 bases, J lost 5 bases, and 21 bases lay in between.